This is a list of T cell receptor beta chains from one sample in a study of beta chain features in type 1 diabetes. Assay: immunoSEQ multiplex PCR; the TCRdb copy retains only in-frame clones and omits some. The table has hundreds of thousands of clones, roughly a sixth seen once. The sequenced sample consisted of naive CD4+ T cells from blood. These TCRs come from a woman under 30 in good health. Each CDR3 is given without its conserved first and last residue.

V gene: TRBV27
J gene: TRBJ1-2
CDR3 protein: ASSLRTGGFVGYT

V gene: TRBV7-3
J gene: TRBJ2-7
CDR3 protein: ASSPGAHNEQY

V gene: TRBV4-1
J gene: TRBJ1-2
CDR3 protein: ASSQAGGASYGYT

V gene: TRBV7-2
J gene: TRBJ2-7
CDR3 protein: ASSLGPLDLYEQY

V gene: TRBV11-2
J gene: TRBJ2-5
CDR3 protein: ASSLGQSAGAQETQY

V gene: TRBV28
J gene: TRBJ2-4
CDR3 protein: ASSLFSGAGAKNIQY

V gene: TRBV2
J gene: NA
CDR3 protein: ASSRSGSYEQY

V gene: TRBV7-9
J gene: TRBJ2-7
CDR3 protein: ASRGVGGPHRSYEQY

V gene: TRBV7-2
J gene: TRBJ1-2
CDR3 protein: ASSFGQGFYGYT

V gene: TRBV18
J gene: TRBJ1-2
CDR3 protein: ASSGERNYGYT

V gene: TRBV9
J gene: TRBJ2-7
CDR3 protein: ASSRTPETYEQY

V gene: TRBV29-1
J gene: TRBJ2-2
CDR3 protein: SVLRTGAGELF

V gene: TRBV29-1
J gene: TRBJ2-5
CDR3 protein: SVRRDSQETQY

V gene: TRBV5-6
J gene: TRBJ2-3
CDR3 protein: ASSLVGDRRTDTQY

V gene: TRBV29-1
J gene: TRBJ2-3
CDR3 protein: STRQFRGTDTQY

V gene: TRBV4-2
J gene: TRBJ2-5
CDR3 protein: ASSQREGWQETQY

V gene: TRBV15
J gene: TRBJ2-7
CDR3 protein: ATSRVEGIYEQY

V gene: TRBV12-5
J gene: TRBJ2-2
CDR3 protein: ASGSSSGNTGELF

V gene: TRBV27
J gene: TRBJ2-1
CDR3 protein: SSWGYSHNEQF

V gene: TRBV5-1
J gene: TRBJ1-5
CDR3 protein: ASSFGTASNQPQH

V gene: TRBV27
J gene: TRBJ2-7
CDR3 protein: ASSPGLAYEQY

V gene: TRBV18
J gene: TRBJ2-5
CDR3 protein: ASSPGDRDSQY